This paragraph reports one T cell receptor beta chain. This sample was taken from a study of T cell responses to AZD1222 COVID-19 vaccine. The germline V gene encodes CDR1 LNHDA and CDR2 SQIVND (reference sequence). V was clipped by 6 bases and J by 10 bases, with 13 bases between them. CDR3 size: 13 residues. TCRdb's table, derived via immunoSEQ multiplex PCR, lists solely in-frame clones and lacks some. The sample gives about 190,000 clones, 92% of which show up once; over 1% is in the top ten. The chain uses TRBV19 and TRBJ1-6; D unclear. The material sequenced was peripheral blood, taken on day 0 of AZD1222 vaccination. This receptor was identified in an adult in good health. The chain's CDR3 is CASSLRGVSPLHF. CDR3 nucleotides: TGTGCCAGTAGCCTCCGTGGGGTCTCACCCCTCCACTTT.